This record covers a single T cell receptor (beta chain). Its antigen is still unknown. The entry originates in a study of cytomegalovirus exposure and HLA in healthy donors. Study-level points and caveats: Investigators reported 150 to 200 TCR beta chains as tied to cytomegalovirus.

The CDR3 extends over 11 amino acids. V lost 6 bases and J 9 bases, leaving 14 bases between the germline ends. CDR1 and CDR2 from the germline V gene are DFQATT and SNEGSKA (reference sequence). Both 60 Vbeta primers and 13 Jbeta primers went into the PCR. This table comes from immunoSEQ multiplex PCR, and its TCRdb copy is limited to in-frame clones, with some not included. The sample holds 130,000 to 150,000 clones, approximately 84% seen once. The chain is built from TRBV20-1 and TRBJ2-5; tentatively, D is TRBD1 (6 bases). Sequenced input: PBMCs. The clonotype was recovered from a woman aged 55-69 years in good health and CMV-seropositive. The CDR3 DNA sequence: TGCAGTGCGAGTTGGGGGCGGGCCCAGTACTTC. This translates into CSASWGRAQYF.